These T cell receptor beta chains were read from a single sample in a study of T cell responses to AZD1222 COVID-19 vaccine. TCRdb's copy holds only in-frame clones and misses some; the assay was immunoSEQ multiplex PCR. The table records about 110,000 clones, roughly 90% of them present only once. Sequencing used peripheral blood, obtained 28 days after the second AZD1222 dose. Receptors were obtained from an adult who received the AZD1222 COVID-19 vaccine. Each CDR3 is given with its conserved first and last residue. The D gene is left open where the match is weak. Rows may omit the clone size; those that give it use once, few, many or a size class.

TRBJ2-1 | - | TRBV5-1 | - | CASSLQGGFYNEQFF
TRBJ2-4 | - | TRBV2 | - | CASRPQGNIQYF
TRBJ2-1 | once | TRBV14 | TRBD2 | CASSSGTRAVTSGEQFF
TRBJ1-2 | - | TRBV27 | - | CASSLSPGFMGYTF
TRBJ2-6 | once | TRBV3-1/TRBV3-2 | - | CASSQETVSGANVLTF
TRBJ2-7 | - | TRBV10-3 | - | CAISESRGPPDEQYF
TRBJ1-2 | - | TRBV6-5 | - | CASSLSVDYYGYTF
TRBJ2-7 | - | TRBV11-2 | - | CASSLGPTAYEQYF
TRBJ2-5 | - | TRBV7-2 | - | CASSLVPVGAGTQYF
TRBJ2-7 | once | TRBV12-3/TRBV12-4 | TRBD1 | CASTTGTGSEQYF
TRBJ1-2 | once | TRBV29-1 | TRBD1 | CSARTGGSGYTF
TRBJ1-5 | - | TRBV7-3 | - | CASSNQPQHF
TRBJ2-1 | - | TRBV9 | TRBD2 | CASSVVLAGYNEQFF
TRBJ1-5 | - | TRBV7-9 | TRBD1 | CASSLDRGGYQPQHF
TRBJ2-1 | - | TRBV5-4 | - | CASSWGRAGSSYNEQFF